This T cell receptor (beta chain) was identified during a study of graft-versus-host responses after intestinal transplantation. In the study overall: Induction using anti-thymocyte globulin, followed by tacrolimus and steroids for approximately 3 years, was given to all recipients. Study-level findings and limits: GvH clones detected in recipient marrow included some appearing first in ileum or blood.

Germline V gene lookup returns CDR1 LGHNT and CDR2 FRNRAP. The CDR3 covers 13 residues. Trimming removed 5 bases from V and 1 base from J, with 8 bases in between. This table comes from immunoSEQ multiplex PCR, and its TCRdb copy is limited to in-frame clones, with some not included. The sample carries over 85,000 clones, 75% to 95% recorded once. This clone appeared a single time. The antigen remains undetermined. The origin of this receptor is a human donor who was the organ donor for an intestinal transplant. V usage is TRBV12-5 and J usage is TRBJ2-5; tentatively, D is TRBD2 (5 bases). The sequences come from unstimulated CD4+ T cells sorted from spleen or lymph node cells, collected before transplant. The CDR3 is CASGIEGQETQYF. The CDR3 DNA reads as TGTGCTAGTGGTATAGAGGGCCAAGAGACCCAGTACTTC. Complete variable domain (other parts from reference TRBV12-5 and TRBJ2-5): DARVTQTPRHKVTEMGQEVTMRCQPILGHNTVFWYRQTMMQGLELLAYFRNRAPLDDSGMPKDRFSAEMPDATLATLKIQPSEPRDSAVYFCASGIEGQETQYFGPGTRLLVL.